This passage covers 29 T cell receptor beta chains from one sample sequenced in a study of technical replicates of blood from a handful of donors. Clones were read by immunoSEQ multiplex PCR, and TCRdb kept only the in-frame ones, dropping some. This table has approximately 88,000 clones, just over 95% appearing once. Material: T cells isolated from PBMCs. The receptors come from a human donor in good health.

CDR3 region: CASSLRWNTEAFF. The DNA of the CDR3 is TGTGCCAGCAGCTTACGTTGGAACACTGAAGCTTTCTTT. The chain carries TRBV11-3 and TRBJ1-1, with D unresolved. CDR1 is SGHNT and CDR2 is YENEEA in the germline V gene. V gave up 2 bases and J gave up 1 base, with 5 bases separating them. The CDR3 is made up of 13 amino acids.

V is TRBV29-1 and J is TRBJ2-1, with D possibly being TRBD2 (5 bases). This CDR3 spans 14 amino acids. Looked up from germline, CDR1 is SQVTM and CDR2 is ANQGSEA. Trimming removed 3 bases from V and 4 bases from J, with 13 bases in between. The CDR3 coding sequence is TGCAGCGTTGACCCGCGGGCAAGGTACAATGAGCAGTTCTTC. Translated, it gives CSVDPRARYNEQFF.

The V call is TRBV27, the J call TRBJ1-5, with 9 bases aligning to TRBD1. This CDR3 region has 14 residues. Germline V CDR1 and CDR2: MNHEY, SMNVEV (reference sequence). J gave up 7 bases and V 5 bases, and 6 bases lay outside the gene matches. The CDR3 DNA reads TGTGCCAGCAGTCCTCGACAGGGGGACCAGCCCCAGCATTTT. Protein product: CASSPRQGDQPQHF.

The rearrangement links TRBV7-9 to TRBJ1-2; no definite D call. The CDR3 spans 13 residues. The V gene lost 3 bases and the J gene lost 0 bases, with 5 bases spanning the gap. Germline CDR1 reads SEHNR; CDR2 reads FQNEAQ (reference sequence). CDR3 protein: CASSLGTNYGYTF. The CDR3 DNA reads TGTGCCAGCAGCTTGGGCACTAACTATGGCTACACCTTC.

The V call is TRBV9, the J call TRBJ2-1, with TRBD2 matching 13 bases. The V gene's germline CDR1 is SGDLS and CDR2 YYNGEE. The CDR3 totals 17 residues. The trim removed 0 bases at V and 7 bases at J, leaving 7 bases unmatched. The CDR3 spells CASSVEGLAGVNNEQFF. DNA of the CDR3: TGTGCCAGCAGCGTAGAAGGACTAGCGGGAGTAAATAATGAGCAGTTCTTC.

The sample holds a few counts of this clone. The CDR3 loop reads CASSAGSNYGYTF. CDR3 coding DNA: TGTGCCAGCAGTGCCGGGAGTAACTATGGCTACACCTTC. The chain has TRBV2 and TRBJ1-2; D remains ambiguous. V lost 4 bases and J lost 1, with 7 bases in between. Germline V gene lookup returns CDR1 SNHLY and CDR2 FYNNEI. The CDR3 has 13 residues.

V gene TRBV20-1 combines with J gene TRBJ1-2; 8 nucleotides line up with TRBD1. Germline CDR1 and CDR2: DFQATT and SNEGSKA (reference sequence). This CDR3 region has 11 residues. Unmatched junction bases numbered 2, after V lost 5 bases and J lost 6 bases. The CDR3 reads CSAPGGDGYTF. CDR3 in DNA: TGCAGTGCTCCAGGGGGCGATGGCTACACCTTC.

The chain couples TRBV5-4 to TRBJ2-4, with 9 bases aligning to TRBD1. CDR1 is SGHNT, CDR2 YYREEE, per germline (reference sequence). V shed 4 bases, J shed 5 bases, and the junction held 7 bases outside the gene matches. The CDR3 contains 15 residues. For the CDR3, the DNA is TGTGCCAGCAGCCGGTTGGGACAGGGTGAAAACATTCAGTACTTC. Translated: CASSRLGQGENIQYF.

The CDR3 DNA sequence: TGCGCCAGCAGCTTGTTTTCAGGGCCTAACTATGGCTACACCTTC. Translation gives CASSLFSGPNYGYTF. The V and J genes are TRBV5-1 and TRBJ1-2, with D possibly being TRBD1 (5 bases). Germline V gene sequence: CDR1 SGHRS, CDR2 YFSETQ. Trimming removed 1 base from V and 0 bases from J, with 10 bases in between. The length of the CDR3 is 15 residues.

The V call is TRBV27, the J call TRBJ1-2; D remains unclear. The germline gives CDR1 MNHEY, CDR2 SMNVEV (reference sequence). This CDR3 region has 14 residues. The V end lost 6 bases, the J end lost 0 bases, and 11 bases lay between the germline ends. The DNA for the CDR3 is TGTGCCAGCAGCTCCCTTACAGCTAACTATGGCTACACCTTC. It translates to CASSSLTANYGYTF.

The J gene is TRBJ2-1, the V gene TRBV6-5; 7 nucleotides match TRBD2. In germline, CDR1 is MNHEY, CDR2 SVGAGI. The CDR3 length is 15 residues. J lost 1 base, V lost 5 bases, and 5 bases had no gene match. CDR3 in amino acids: CASSGREASYNEQFF. The CDR3, as DNA: TGTGCCAGCAGTGGCCGGGAGGCGTCCTACAATGAGCAGTTCTTC.

This clone was seen only once. The V gene is TRBV6-5, the J gene TRBJ2-7; 7 nucleotides match TRBD1. This CDR3 is built from 15 residues. Germline CDR1 MNHEY, CDR2 SVGAGI. Germline trimming cut 6 bases from V and 2 bases from J; bases unmatched to any gene: 10. The CDR3 here is CASSPITGVAYEQYF. As DNA, the CDR3 is TGTGCCAGCAGCCCTATAACAGGGGTCGCCTACGAGCAGTACTTC.

This chain joins TRBV6-1 and TRBJ2-2, with 8 bases aligning to TRBD1. The ends lost 6 bases at V and 1 base at J; junction bases unmatched: 4. The CDR3 runs 15 residues. Germline CDR1 and CDR2: MNHNS and SASEGT. The CDR3 nucleotides are TGTGCCAGCAGCCAAGGGACAGGGAACACCGGGGAGCTGTTTTTT. Its translation: CASSQGTGNTGELFF.

Written as DNA, the CDR3 is TGTGCCACCAGCACCTCGAGGACAGTGAACACTGAAGCTTTCTTT. Its translation is CATSTSRTVNTEAFF. V and J are TRBV15 and TRBJ1-1; TRBD1 might be the D (6 bases). This CDR3 is built from 15 residues. Germline CDR1 and CDR2: LNHNV and YYDKDF (reference sequence). V was trimmed by 4 bases and J by 0 bases, leaving 12 bases between them.

The count of this clone is one. The J gene is TRBJ2-2, the V gene TRBV10-2; the match to TRBD2 covers 7 bases. Losses at the gene ends were 5 bases for V and 1 base for J; bases not matched to a gene: 1. The CDR3 is made up of 14 amino acids. The V gene's germline CDR1 is WSHSY and CDR2 SAAADI. The CDR3 DNA is TGCGCCAGCAGTTCTAGCGGGAACACCGGGGAGCTGTTTTTT. Translated, it gives CASSSSGNTGELFF.

V is TRBV4-1 and J is TRBJ2-1; 8 bases fit TRBD2. Unmatched junction bases numbered 8, after V lost 0 bases and J lost 7 bases. The CDR3 consists of 16 residues. Looked up from germline, CDR1 is MGHRA and CDR2 is YSYEKL. CDR3 sequence (DNA): TGCGCCAGCAGCCAAGAGGGCGGGAGGACAGTGAATGAGCAGTTCTTC. This gives the protein CASSQEGGRTVNEQFF.

The V call is TRBV28, the J call TRBJ1-4; 8 bases match TRBD1. Germline values: CDR1 MDHEN, CDR2 SYDVKM. V was clipped by 7 bases and J by 5 bases; unmatched bases: 6. The CDR3 runs 14 residues. In DNA form, the CDR3 reads TGTGCCAGCAACTCCAGGGGGCGGAATGAAAAACTGTTTTTT. Protein: CASNSRGRNEKLFF.

The V gene is TRBV7-2, the J gene TRBJ2-1; 7 nucleotides line up with TRBD1. The germline V gene encodes CDR1 SGHTA and CDR2 FQGNSA. The CDR3 spans 16 residues. Losses at the gene ends were 2 bases for V and 0 bases for J; bases not matched to a gene: 4. The CDR3 DNA is TGTGCCAGCAGCTTATCGGACAGGTCCTCCTACAATGAGCAGTTCTTC. This encodes CASSLSDRSSYNEQFF.

The chain combines TRBV27 with TRBJ2-2; no clear D gene. Germline V gene lookup returns CDR1 MNHEY and CDR2 SMNVEV (reference sequence). V was clipped by 1 base and J by 3 bases, with 6 bases between them. This CDR3 is 14 amino acids long. The CDR3 nucleotides are TGTGCCAGCAGTTTATGGCTAGACACCGGGGAGCTGTTTTTT. This sequence encodes CASSLWLDTGELFF.

The chain links TRBV5-6 to TRBJ2-1; 10 positions match TRBD2. CDR1 is SGHDT, CDR2 YYEEEE, per germline. The CDR3 has 13 amino acids. The J segment lost 6 bases and the V segment lost 8 bases, leaving 5 bases of the junction unmatched. CDR3 amino acids: CASRLAGVNEQFF. The CDR3 region has the DNA TGTGCCAGTAGACTAGCGGGTGTCAATGAGCAGTTCTTC.

This chain joins TRBV7-9 and TRBJ2-7, with D hard to call. V was clipped by 2 bases and J by 2 bases, with 4 bases between them. The CDR3 runs to 12 residues. CDR1 and CDR2 (germline): SEHNR, FQNEAQ (reference sequence). CDR3 sequence reads: CASSLSTYEQYF. The CDR3 coding sequence is TGTGCCAGCAGCTTAAGCACCTACGAGCAGTACTTC.

The chain is built from TRBV28 and TRBJ1-1, with no clear D. The CDR3 has 12 amino acids. In germline, CDR1 is MDHEN, CDR2 SYDVKM. V was pared by 5 bases and J by 2 bases, with 6 bases between. The CDR3 bases are TGTGCCAGCAGTGAGATAAACACTGAAGCTTTCTTT. Translated, it gives CASSEINTEAFF.

The chain links TRBV28 to TRBJ2-1, with D possibly being TRBD2 (5 bases). The V end lost 7 bases, the J end lost 8 bases, and 21 bases lay between the germline ends. From germline, CDR1 is MDHEN and CDR2 SYDVKM. This CDR3 spans 15 amino acids. The CDR3 nucleotides are TGTGCCAGCACTCCTCGGCGGGTCCTAATGGATGAGCAGTTCTTC. It encodes CASTPRRVLMDEQFF. Looking up the rest from reference TRBV28 and TRBJ2-1 gives the full variable domain: DVKVTQSSRYLVKRTGEKVFLECVQDMDHENMFWYRQDPGLGLRLIYFSYDVKMKEKGDIPEGYSVSREKKERFSLILESASTNQTSMYLCASTPRRVLMDEQFFGPGTRLTVL.

The CDR3 spells CASGRYYNEQFF. The CDR3 DNA is TGTGCCAGCGGGAGGTATTACAATGAGCAGTTCTTC. The rearrangement uses TRBV13 and TRBJ2-1; tentative D call: TRBD2 (6 bases). The V gene's germline CDR1 is PRHDT and CDR2 FYEKMQ (reference sequence). The CDR3 is made up of 12 amino acids. V lost 8 bases to trimming and J lost 4 bases, with 9 bases between them. The full variable domain, completed using reference TRBV13 and TRBJ2-1, is AAGVIQSPRHLIKEKRETATLKCYPIPRHDTVYWYQQGPGQDPQFLISFYEKMQSDKGSIPDRFSAQQFSDYHSELNMSSLELGDSALYFCASGRYYNEQFFGPGTRLTVL.

The chain couples TRBV5-1 to TRBJ1-2, with a tentative D call TRBD1 (5 bases). This CDR3 has 11 amino acids. Germline V gene sequence: CDR1 SGHRS, CDR2 YFSETQ. V lost 4 bases to trimming and J lost 7 bases, with 8 bases between them. Here the CDR3 reads CASSPGLGYTF. The DNA of the CDR3 is TGCGCCAGCAGCCCGGGACTTGGCTACACCTTC.

This chain links TRBV11-3 with TRBJ2-6, with TRBD1 as a possible D gene (6 bases). This CDR3 is 16 amino acids long. Germline V gene lookup returns CDR1 SGHNT and CDR2 YENEEA. Trimming took off 5 bases at V and 2 bases at J, with 13 bases between the two ends. The CDR3 here is CASSPTGLTGANVLTF. As DNA, the CDR3 is TGTGCCAGCAGCCCCACAGGGCTGACTGGGGCCAACGTCCTGACTTTC.

The chain links TRBV4-1 to TRBJ2-1, with TRBD2 matching over 14 bases. The CDR3 totals 16 residues. CDR1 is MGHRA, CDR2 YSYEKL, per germline. Trimming cost V 1 base and J 7 bases; bases outside gene matches: 3. CDR3 amino acids: CASSQGGLAGENEQFF. In DNA form, the CDR3 reads TGCGCCAGCAGCCAAGGGGGACTAGCGGGAGAGAATGAGCAGTTCTTC.

This clone came up once. CDR3 nucleotide sequence: TGTGCCAGCAGCCAGTTGCCAGGGACCTACGAGCAGTACTTC. Translated, it gives CASSQLPGTYEQYF. The chain uses TRBV7-6 and TRBJ2-7; possibly TRBD1 for D (5 bases). Germline-derived CDR1 and CDR2 are SGHVS and FNYEAQ. There are 14 residues in the CDR3. Trimming left V 5 bases short and J 2 bases short, with 13 bases between.

The V call is TRBV19, the J call TRBJ2-5; 7 bases align to TRBD1. The CDR3 loop spans 14 amino acids. Germline assignment: CDR1 LNHDA and CDR2 SQIVND (reference sequence). J gave up 4 bases and V 1 base, and 3 bases lay outside the gene matches. The CDR3 DNA reads TGTGCCAGTAGTATAGGACAGGGCAGAGAGACCCAGTACTTC. Encoded protein: CASSIGQGRETQYF.